The entry below gives a single T cell receptor beta chain sequence along with its context. These data originate in a study of blood T cell repertoires in COVID-19. Study background: The samples span acute and convalescent COVID-19 from the United States, Italy and Spain. The cDNA or gDNA used as material had been derived from T cells, B-cell-depleted T cells, or PBMCs.

Original methodology: Nucleated cell counts were estimated from reference gene primer amplification. The protocol was immunoSEQ multiplex PCR, while the TCRdb copy is restricted to in-frame clones and leaves out a portion. V and J calls plus clone size are reproduced from that table; the DNA served to infer D and trimming. The sample lists some 90,000 clones; about nine tenths were seen once. This CDR3 comprises 14 residues. V shed 2 bases and J shed 0 bases, with 8 bases lying between them. The germline V gene has CDR1 MDHEN and CDR2 SYDVKM. Source material: peripheral blood. The chain combines TRBV28 with TRBJ2-7; D is unresolved. The source is a man in his fifties with acute or convalescent COVID-19. This CDR3 reads CASSLTPSSYEQYF. CDR3 DNA sequence: TGTGCCAGCAGTTTAACCCCGAGCTCCTACGAGCAGTACTTC.